The sequence of this T cell receptor beta chain was determined in a study of sequential checkpoint blockade in melanoma. Study-level information: Matched biopsies came pretreatment and at week 13 for some 21 patients.

As to treatment: randomized to nivolumab then ipilimumab (arm A) or the reverse (arm B). This clone showed up just a few times. Germline CDR1 is MNHGY and CDR2 is SAAAGT. The CDR3 is 13 residues long. V was shortened by 5 bases and J by 10 bases, with 12 bases between the two germline ends. Some clones are missing from TCRdb's copy, which holds only in-frame ones; the method was immunoSEQ multiplex PCR. The table lists around 9,300 clones, 27% of them singletons. The chain carries TRBV6-8 and TRBJ1-6, with D uncertain. The TCR sequence derives from a human donor with melanoma. Sequences were derived from tumor tissue (inferred from file names), sampled from a patient given nivolumab and ipilimumab in sequence. The DNA of the CDR3 is TGTGCCAGCAGTCCCATTAGTGGATCACCCCTCCACTTT. As protein: CASSPISGSPLHF.